Listed below are T cell receptor beta chains from one sample, sequenced in a study of blood T cells in healthy people across ages. TCRdb recomputed calls from the 5' RACE reads with MiXCR, one row per CDR3 protein. The sample lists 600,000 to 650,000 distinct CDR3 sequences; 58% were seen once. The sample was blood. Receptor source: a man aged 55 to 70 in good health. The CDR3 runs from the conserved cysteine through the conserved F or W. D genes are given only for firm matches. Rows give clone size only sometimes, using once, few, many, or a class for an expanded clone.

clone size	V gene	D gene	J gene	CDR3 DNA	CDR3 protein
many	TRBV6-1	-	TRBJ2-7	TGTGCCAGCAGTGAACATACAGGGAACCCGCTACGTGGCGAGCAGTACTTC	CASSEHTGNPLRGEQYF
-	TRBV14	-	TRBJ1-2	TGTGCCAGCAGCCAAGGGGGCACAGGGCACTATGGCTACACCTTC	CASSQGGTGHYGYTF
-	TRBV9	-	TRBJ2-7	TGTGCCAGCAGCGTAGGCGGACAGAATCCCTACGAGCAGTACTTC	CASSVGGQNPYEQYF
-	TRBV2	-	TRBJ1-6	TGTGCCAGCAGCGCTTCTTGGGATAATTCACACCTCCACTTT	CASSASWDNSHLHF
few	TRBV20-1	-	TRBJ2-3	TGCAGTGCTAGACCCCCAGAGGGCACAGATACGCAGTATTTT	CSARPPEGTDTQYF
-	TRBV14	-	TRBJ2-1	TGTGCCAGCAGCCAAGCATCAGGTTACGCGCAGTTCTTC	CASSQASGYAQFF
once	TRBV28	TRBD2	TRBJ2-1	TGTGCCAGCAGTTTAGGCAGCGGGGAATACAATGAGCAGTTCTTC	CASSLGSGEYNEQFF
-	TRBV11-2	TRBD1	TRBJ2-1	TGTGCCAGCAGCTTAAGGGACAGGGTCAATGAGCAGTTCTTC	CASSLRDRVNEQFF
-	TRBV28	TRBD2	TRBJ2-5	TGTGCCAGCAGTTTCACTCTAGCGGGGATGGAGACCCAGTACTTC	CASSFTLAGMETQYF
-	TRBV20-1	-	TRBJ2-3	TGCAGTGCTAGAGATGTCCTAGCCCCCGAAACAGATACGCAGTATTTT	CSARDVLAPETDTQYF
-	TRBV9	TRBD1	TRBJ2-5	TGTGCCAGCAGCGGGGGACAGACGTACCAAGAGACCCAGTACTTC	CASSGGQTYQETQYF
-	TRBV7-2	-	TRBJ2-1	TGTGCCAGCAGCGTAGGGGGGGCGGCTGAGCAGTTCTTC	CASSVGGAAEQFF
few	TRBV28	-	TRBJ2-5	TGTGCCAGCAGTACGACGGGTCGTGAAGAGACCCAGTACTTC	CASSTTGREETQYF
-	TRBV7-2	-	TRBJ2-5	TGTGCCAGCAGCTGGGAGACCCGTTGGACCCAGTACTTC	CASSWETRWTQYF
few	TRBV4-2	-	TRBJ2-1	TGTGCCAGCAGCCAAGGCAGCAACCGCTACAATGAGCAGTTCTTC	CASSQGSNRYNEQFF
-	TRBV12-3/TRBV12-4	-	TRBJ2-3	TGTGCCAGCAGCTCGTCCGGGGGGCGGAATACGCAGTATTTT	CASSSSGGRNTQYF
-	TRBV10-3	-	TRBJ1-1	TGTGCCATCAGGGGGAACATGAACGCTGAAGCTTTCTTT	CAIRGNMNAEAFF
-	TRBV27	TRBD2	TRBJ2-3	TGTGCCAGCAGTTTGACTAGCGGGGGTCCTAGCACAGATACGCAGTATTTT	CASSLTSGGPSTDTQYF
-	TRBV7-9	-	TRBJ2-5	TGTGCCAGCACCGCCCCGGCACAAGAGACCCAGTACTTC	CASTAPAQETQYF
-	TRBV7-2	-	TRBJ2-7	TGTGCCAGCAGCTTTTCGCCGGGCCTCACGCTCTACGAGCAGTACTTC	CASSFSPGLTLYEQYF
-	TRBV14	-	TRBJ1-1	TGTGCCAGCAGCCAAGGACACGGCACTGAAGCTTTCTTT	CASSQGHGTEAFF
-	TRBV20-1	-	TRBJ2-3	TGCAGTGCTAGGGACCCTGGCATGGATACGCAGTATTTT	CSARDPGMDTQYF
few	TRBV25-1	TRBD2	TRBJ2-3	TGTGCCAGCAGTGACGCTAGCGGGGGCGATGCTGATACGCAGTATTTT	CASSDASGGDADTQYF
-	TRBV7-9	-	TRBJ2-7	TGTGCCAGCAGCGCAGGGACATTACTTACTCTCTCCGAGCAGTACTTC	CASSAGTLLTLSEQYF
few	TRBV4-2	TRBD1	TRBJ1-2	TGTGCCAGCAGCCAAGATGGGACAGGGCAATCTGGCTACACCTTC	CASSQDGTGQSGYTF
-	TRBV10-3	TRBD1	TRBJ1-2	TGTGCCATCAGGGAAACAGGGGGCGATGGCTACACCTTC	CAIRETGGDGYTF
-	TRBV12-5	-	TRBJ2-5	TGTGCTAGTGGACCCCGACTGATGGGGGAGACCCAGTACTTC	CASGPRLMGETQYF
-	TRBV5-5	TRBD2	TRBJ2-5	TGTGCCAGCAGCTTTGTCGCTAGCGGGGGGCAGGGAGAGACCCAGTACTTC	CASSFVASGGQGETQYF
few	TRBV18	TRBD1	TRBJ2-5	TGTGCCAGCTCACATGGACAGGGGACCCAGTACTTC	CASSHGQGTQYF
-	TRBV29-1	TRBD1	TRBJ2-5	TGCAGCGCAGACAGGGCTAAAAGGCAAGAGACCCAGTACTTC	CSADRAKRQETQYF
-	TRBV7-2	-	TRBJ2-4	TGTGCCAGCAGCCCCGGCCGGGAGCAGTACTTC	CASSPGREQYF
-	TRBV4-1	-	TRBJ2-2	TGCGCCAGCAGCCCGCGTATCGGGGACGACACCGGGGAGCTGTTTTTT	CASSPRIGDDTGELFF
-	TRBV7-9	TRBD1	TRBJ2-5	TGTGCCAGCTGCACAGGGGGCAGGGGGCCCCAAGAGACCCAGTACTTC	CASCTGGRGPQETQYF
-	TRBV13	-	TRBJ2-4	TGTGCCAGCAGCTTAGGAGGGGGGCGCAAAAACATTCAGTACTTC	CASSLGGGRKNIQYF
-	TRBV4-1	-	TRBJ1-5	TGCGCCAGCAGCCAGGAAAGGAATCAGCCCCAGCATTTT	CASSQERNQPQHF
once	TRBV28	TRBD1	TRBJ1-2	TGTGCCAGCAGTTATCTCACAGGGGATGGCTACACCTTC	CASSYLTGDGYTF
-	TRBV24-1	-	TRBJ1-1	TGTGCCACCAGCGAAGGGATGAACACTGAAGCTTTCTTT	CATSEGMNTEAFF